These 23 T cell receptor beta chains share one sample of origin, sequenced in a study of cytomegalovirus exposure and HLA in healthy donors. Researchers ran the PCR with 60 Vbeta and 13 Jbeta primers. Profiling relied on immunoSEQ multiplex PCR, and the TCRdb table lists in-frame clones only, not all of them. The sample contains under 150,000 clones, approximately 68% of which appear only once. Material: PBMCs. The receptors derive from a man aged 60 to 75 in good health and CMV-seronegative.

The rearrangement joins TRBV19 to TRBJ2-7, with TRBD1 identical over 11 bases. The CDR3 runs 18 residues. Germline-derived CDR1 and CDR2 are LNHDA and SQIVND (reference sequence). Trimming took 0 bases from V and 3 from J; bases not matched to a gene: 10. CDR3: CASSIDEQDRGPSYEQYF. CDR3 coding DNA: TGTGCCAGTAGTATAGATGAGCAGGACAGGGGGCCCAGCTACGAGCAGTACTTC.

The gene calls are TRBV7-9 and TRBJ1-5; 7 bases map to TRBD1. The CDR3 length is 15 residues. Trimming cost V 5 bases and J 0 bases; bases outside gene matches: 4. The germline V gene has CDR1 SEHNR and CDR2 FQNEAQ (reference sequence). CDR3 sequence (DNA): TGTGCCAGCAGCCGGACAGGCAATAGCAATCAGCCCCAGCATTTT. This codes for CASSRTGNSNQPQHF.

The chain couples TRBV5-1 to TRBJ1-5; D gene ambiguous. Germline CDR1 and CDR2: SGHRS and YFSETQ. The V gene lost 2 bases and the J gene lost 5 bases, with 8 bases spanning the gap. The CDR3 is 13 amino acids. CDR3 in DNA: TGCGCCAGCAGCTTTGGTCGGGATCAGCCCCAGCATTTT. Translating gives CASSFGRDQPQHF.

CDR3 in amino acids: CASSSTGLLRYGYTF. The CDR3 DNA follows: TGTGCCAGCAGTTCTACAGGGCTGCTAAGGTATGGCTACACCTTC. V and J are TRBV28 and TRBJ1-2, with D tentatively TRBD1 (6 bases). Between the trimmed V and J ends, which lost 4 bases and 5 bases, there was a span of 17 bases. Germline V gives CDR1 MDHEN, CDR2 SYDVKM. The CDR3 spans 15 residues.

This clone was picked up a small number of times. The CDR3 sequence is CASSLEVDPGDEQYF. In DNA form, the CDR3 reads TGTGCCAGCAGCTTAGAAGTTGACCCGGGGGACGAGCAGTACTTC. The chain links TRBV7-8 to TRBJ2-7, with a possible D match to TRBD2 (6 bases). Germline V gene data show CDR1 as SGHVS and CDR2 as FQNEAQ. V lost 1 base, J lost 5 bases, and 15 bases lay in between. This CDR3 comprises 15 residues. Combining the CDR3 with reference TRBV7-8 and TRBJ2-7 gives the whole variable domain GAGVSQSPRYKVAKRGQDVALRCDPISGHVSLFWYQQALGQGPEFLTYFQNEAQLDKSGLPSDRFFAERPEGSVSTLKIQRTQQEDSAVYLCASSLEVDPGDEQYFGPGTRLTVT.

The V call is TRBV6-6, the J call TRBJ2-3; D is perhaps TRBD2 (5 bases). The CDR3 has 16 residues. CDR1 MNHNY and CDR2 SVGAGI come from the germline V gene (reference sequence). Trimming stripped 5 bases from V and 5 bases from J, with 20 bases between. CDR3 in DNA: TGTGCCAGCAGTCCTTCTGGACCTTTTCGGGGAGATACGCAGTATTTT. Amino acid sequence: CASSPSGPFRGDTQYF.

The V gene is TRBV6-1, the J gene TRBJ1-1; tentative D call: TRBD1 (5 bases). Trimming cost V 10 bases and J 6 bases, with 21 bases left between them. The CDR3 is 14 residues long. Germline assignment: CDR1 MNHNS and CDR2 SASEGT. CDR3 DNA sequence: TGTGCCACGGGGGGGGGACTTAGAGGTTCTGAAGCTTTCTTT. It yields the protein CATGGGLRGSEAFF.

The chain recombines TRBV7-8 with TRBJ1-5; 7 nucleotides align to TRBD1. Germline-derived CDR1 and CDR2 are SGHVS and FQNEAQ. This CDR3 has 13 amino acids. Unmatched junction bases numbered 1, after V lost 5 bases and J lost 3 bases. As DNA, the CDR3 is TGTGCCAGCAGCACAGGGGTCAATCAGCCCCAGCATTTT. It yields the protein CASSTGVNQPQHF.

J is TRBJ2-7 and V is TRBV27, with TRBD1 as a possible D gene (6 bases). V was trimmed by 0 bases and J by 3 bases, leaving 15 bases between them. CDR1 is MNHEY, CDR2 SMNVEV, per germline (reference sequence). CDR3 size: 16 residues. CDR3 sequence reads: CASSLSGRETGYEQYF. The CDR3 DNA reads TGTGCCAGCAGTTTATCAGGCAGGGAGACAGGCTACGAGCAGTACTTC.

This clone showed up just once. The rearrangement uses TRBV27 and TRBJ2-3, with 8 bases identical to TRBD2. There are 14 residues in the CDR3. Germline V gene lookup returns CDR1 MNHEY and CDR2 SMNVEV (reference sequence). V gave up 5 bases and J gave up 4 bases; unmatched junction bases: 5. CDR3 protein: CASSQAGASDTQYF. CDR3 bases: TGTGCCAGCAGTCAAGCGGGAGCTTCAGATACGCAGTATTTT.

The genes are TRBV5-6 and TRBJ2-5, with 7 bases matching TRBD1. J was trimmed by 5 bases and V by 3 bases; bases with no gene match: 7. The CDR3 sequence is 14 residues long. The germline V gene encodes CDR1 SGHDT and CDR2 YYEEEE. The CDR3 DNA reads as TGTGCCAGCAGCTCCCTGGACAGGCAGGAGACCCAGTACTTC. Translation: CASSSLDRQETQYF.

The chain is built from TRBV28 and TRBJ1-2, with D hard to call. Per germline, CDR1 MDHEN and CDR2 SYDVKM. V dropped 0 bases and J dropped 7 bases, with 3 bases sitting between them. This CDR3 is built from 11 residues. In nucleotides, the CDR3 is TGTGCCAGCAGTTTATGGAGTGGCTACACCTTC. It translates to CASSLWSGYTF.

CDR3 DNA: TGTGCCAGCAGTTTGGGTACAGGGGAGCCCTCTTCACCCCTCCACTTT. This gives the protein CASSLGTGEPSSPLHF. The gene calls are TRBV27 and TRBJ1-6, with 7 nucleotides matching TRBD1. There are 16 residues in the CDR3. From germline, CDR1 is MNHEY and CDR2 SMNVEV (reference sequence). With 3 bases clipped from V and 9 bases from J, the junction kept 11 bases outside the gene matches.

The chain couples TRBV19 to TRBJ2-1, with 10 bases matching TRBD2. Germline V CDR1 and CDR2: LNHDA, SQIVND (reference sequence). Trimming cost V 6 bases and J 5 bases; bases outside gene matches: 10. This CDR3 is built from 16 residues. The CDR3 region is CASSPGAGGGNNEQFF. The CDR3 coding sequence is TGTGCCAGTAGCCCAGGAGCGGGAGGGGGGAACAATGAGCAGTTCTTC.

The chain links TRBV7-2 to TRBJ2-3; D is perhaps TRBD2 (6 bases). The CDR3 sequence is 13 residues long. V lost 5 bases and J 6 bases, leaving 12 bases between the germline ends. From germline, CDR1 is SGHTA and CDR2 FQGNSA. The CDR3 region is CASSRRLEDTQYF. The CDR3 DNA sequence: TGTGCCAGCAGCCGCCGACTAGAGGATACGCAGTATTTT.

The J gene is TRBJ2-3, the V gene TRBV19, with a tentative D call TRBD2 (6 bases). With 10 bases removed from V and 0 bases from J, the gap between germline ends came to 14 bases. Germline V gene data show CDR1 as LNHDA and CDR2 as SQIVND (reference sequence). The CDR3 loop spans 14 amino acids. CDR3: CATAKAGSTDTQYF. The DNA of the CDR3 is TGTGCCACCGCCAAGGCGGGAAGCACAGATACGCAGTATTTT.

The J gene is TRBJ2-7, the V gene TRBV6-1, with D possibly being TRBD1 (6 bases). The CDR3 totals 13 residues. Looked up from germline, CDR1 is MNHNS and CDR2 is SASEGT. The ends were cut back, 7 bases at V and 2 bases at J, with 12 bases in the middle. The CDR3 DNA reads TGTGCCAGCATCCGGGACAACCCCTACGAGCAGTACTTC. Its translation is CASIRDNPYEQYF.

The chain recombines TRBV19 with TRBJ2-5; TRBD2 matches 16 bases. With 1 base clipped from V and 4 bases from J, the junction kept 3 bases outside the gene matches. This CDR3 is built from 17 residues. Germline V gene lookup returns CDR1 LNHDA and CDR2 SQIVND (reference sequence). CDR3 sequence reads: CASSIGGTSGRAETQYF. The CDR3 nucleotides are TGTGCCAGTAGTATAGGGGGGACTAGCGGGAGGGCAGAGACCCAGTACTTC.

This clone has a handful of counts. The chain joins TRBV2 to TRBJ1-2; tentative D call: TRBD1 (5 bases). The V and J ends lost 1 base and 7 bases respectively, with 16 bases between them. The CDR3 covers 15 residues. Germline lookup yields CDR1 SNHLY and CDR2 FYNNEI. The CDR3 sequence is CASSEVHGPTVGYTF. CDR3 in DNA: TGTGCCAGCAGTGAAGTCCATGGCCCGACAGTTGGCTACACCTTC.

The V and J genes are TRBV28 and TRBJ1-1, with D perhaps TRBD1 (5 bases). Germline CDR1 and CDR2: MDHEN and SYDVKM. The CDR3 sequence is 13 residues long. Trimming stripped 5 bases from V and 7 bases from J, with 14 bases between. The CDR3 nucleotides are TGTGCCAGCAGTCCCCTCACCGGGGGTGAAGCTTTCTTT. It is translated as CASSPLTGGEAFF.

The chain couples TRBV7-9 to TRBJ2-5, with 9 nucleotides matching TRBD1. CDR1 and CDR2 (germline): SEHNR, FQNEAQ (reference sequence). This CDR3 is 14 amino acids long. V lost 3 bases and J lost 5; bases outside the gene matches: 4. CDR3 nucleotides: TGTGCCAGCAGCTTGACAGGGGGAAGTGAGACCCAGTACTTC. Amino acid sequence: CASSLTGGSETQYF.

In this sample, this clone turned up once. The chain joins TRBV6-5 to TRBJ2-5, with D possibly being TRBD1 (5 bases). This CDR3 contains 13 residues. Trimming shortened V by 1 base and J by 5 bases, and 8 bases separated the two germline ends. Germline V gives CDR1 MNHEY, CDR2 SVGAGI. The CDR3 region is CASSYWPGETQYF. Here the CDR3 DNA reads TGTGCCAGCAGTTACTGGCCAGGGGAGACCCAGTACTTC.

The chain uses TRBV9 and TRBJ2-2, with TRBD2 matching 8 bases. In germline, CDR1 is SGDLS, CDR2 YYNGEE. Trimming at V came to 0 bases and at J to 5 bases, leaving 12 bases not matched to a gene. The CDR3 has 18 residues. The CDR3 loop reads CASSVASGSSVETGELFF. The CDR3 DNA follows: TGTGCCAGCAGCGTAGCGAGCGGGAGTAGTGTTGAAACCGGGGAGCTGTTTTTT.